The next 7 T cell receptor beta chains were all read from a single sample in a study of shared clonotypes between healthy human individuals. The data were produced by immunoSEQ multiplex PCR, yet TCRdb's version contains in-frame clones alone and is incomplete. The sample has about 600,000 clones; roughly 79% are singletons. The sequencing input was PBMCs. The receptor set was obtained from a woman aged 40-49 years in good health. Some clones in this sample may be carry-over from other donors' samples.

The chain couples TRBV29-1 to TRBJ2-1, with 13 bases aligning to TRBD2. The CDR3 has 14 amino acids. The J segment lost 8 bases and the V segment lost 4 bases, leaving 5 bases of the junction unmatched. CDR1 and CDR2 from the germline V gene are SQVTM and ANQGSEA. The CDR3: CSVARTSGSYEQFF. The CDR3 DNA follows: TGCAGCGTTGCTAGGACTAGCGGGAGTTATGAGCAGTTCTTC.

This clone has only one observation. This chain links TRBV19 with TRBJ1-2; D is uncertain. V dropped 3 bases and J dropped 2 bases, with 10 bases sitting between them. The CDR3 sequence is 14 residues long. The germline V gene encodes CDR1 LNHDA and CDR2 SQIVND (reference sequence). The chain's CDR3 is CASSIRTGNYGYTF. Here the CDR3 DNA reads TGTGCCAGTAGTATCCGGACCGGGAACTATGGCTACACCTTC.

This clone appeared once. The chain couples TRBV6-1 to TRBJ2-5; 7 nucleotides line up with TRBD1. The germline gives CDR1 MNHNS, CDR2 SASEGT. This CDR3 is 14 amino acids long. J gave up 1 base and V 7 bases, and 6 bases lay outside the gene matches. The CDR3 spells CASTQDRVQETQYF. CDR3 nucleotides: TGTGCCAGCACCCAAGACAGGGTCCAAGAGACCCAGTACTTC.

The J gene is TRBJ1-2, the V gene TRBV6-1; D unclear. Germline CDR1 MNHNS, CDR2 SASEGT. With 8 bases removed from V and 8 bases from J, the gap between germline ends came to 15 bases. The CDR3 is 12 residues long. The CDR3 DNA reads TGTGCCAGCTTCAACTGGGTAGGAGGCTACACCTTC. It translates to CASFNWVGGYTF.

The chain links TRBV27 to TRBJ2-5; 7 positions match TRBD2. Germline V gene lookup returns CDR1 MNHEY and CDR2 SMNVEV (reference sequence). The ends lost 8 bases at V and 1 base at J; junction bases unmatched: 7. This CDR3 is built from 14 residues. The CDR3 DNA sequence: TGTGCCAGCTGGGGAGGGTGGGGCCAAGAGACCCAGTACTTC. It codes for CASWGGWGQETQYF.

This clone was detected only once. CDR3 protein: CASSSENEQFF. CDR3 coding DNA: TGTGCCAGCAGCTCCGAGAATGAGCAGTTCTTC. The chain is built from TRBV5-4 and TRBJ2-1; D ambiguous. The CDR3 contains 11 residues. Germline-derived CDR1 and CDR2 are SGHNT and YYREEE (reference sequence). V lost 3 bases and J 7 bases, leaving 5 bases between the germline ends.

The chain recombines TRBV28 with TRBJ2-5, with D possibly TRBD2 on 6 matching bases. The CDR3 extends over 15 amino acids. The germline V gene encodes CDR1 MDHEN and CDR2 SYDVKM. Deletions cut 4 bases from V and 1 base from J, with 13 bases between. Here the CDR3 reads CASSSLVGGQETQYF. In DNA form, the CDR3 reads TGTGCCAGCAGTTCCCTTGTGGGAGGCCAAGAGACCCAGTACTTC.